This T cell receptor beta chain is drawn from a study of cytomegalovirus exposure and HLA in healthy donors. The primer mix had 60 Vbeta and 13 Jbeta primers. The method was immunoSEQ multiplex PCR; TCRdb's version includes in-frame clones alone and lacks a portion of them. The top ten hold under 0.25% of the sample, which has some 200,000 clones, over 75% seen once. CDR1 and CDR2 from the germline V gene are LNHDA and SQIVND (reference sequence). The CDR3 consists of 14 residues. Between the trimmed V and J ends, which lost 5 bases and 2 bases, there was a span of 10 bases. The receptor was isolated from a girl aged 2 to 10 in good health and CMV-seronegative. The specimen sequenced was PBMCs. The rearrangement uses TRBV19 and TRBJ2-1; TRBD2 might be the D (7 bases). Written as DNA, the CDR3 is TGTGCCAGTAGTGCGGGGGCAGCCTACAATGAGCAGTTCTTC. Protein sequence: CASSAGAAYNEQFF.